The 5 T cell receptor beta chains reported below all come from one sample, sequenced in a study of early T cells in non-severe SARS-CoV-2 infection. TCRdb fed the 5' RACE reads into MiXCR, producing one record per CDR3 protein. The data hold roughly 100,000 distinct CDR3 sequences, with 11% to 15% observed a single time. The source material was whole blood. These receptors came from an adult who was a healthcare worker with PCR-confirmed SARS-CoV-2 infection or an uninfected control (not recorded which).

This clonotype was found a few times. The chain links TRBV5-6 to TRBJ1-1, with D perhaps matching TRBD1 (5 bases). Germline CDR1 SGHDT, CDR2 YYEEEE. The CDR3 has 14 residues. Trimming took off 4 bases at V and 2 bases at J, with 12 bases between the two ends. CDR3 residues: CASSLTGPNTEAFF. CDR3 nucleotide sequence: TGTGCCAGCAGCCTGACGGGGCCTAACACTGAAGCTTTCTTT.

The V gene is TRBV6-5, the J gene TRBJ2-4; maybe TRBD2 (6 bases). Trimming pared 6 bases from V and 0 bases from J, leaving 9 bases between. The CDR3 is 14 residues long. Germline loops: CDR1 MNHEY, CDR2 SVGAGI. The chain's CDR3 is CASRAGRAKNIQYF. Written as DNA, the CDR3 is TGTGCCAGCAGGGCGGGGCGAGCCAAAAACATTCAGTACTTC.

This clonotype was observed at least ten times. The chain is built from TRBV29-1 and TRBJ1-2; D ambiguous. The CDR3 totals 12 residues. Trimming took 7 bases from V and 3 from J, leaving 12 bases between them. Germline-derived CDR1 and CDR2 are SQVTM and ANQGSEA. DNA of the CDR3: TGCAGCGCCAATCTTGTAGACTATGGCTACACCTTC. Residues: CSANLVDYGYTF.

This clonotype has more than one count but fewer than ten. The chain employs TRBV10-3 and TRBJ1-1; 7 bases map to TRBD1. The CDR3 length is 11 residues. V lost 9 bases to trimming and J lost 3 bases; unmatched junction nucleotides: 1. Germline V gene sequence: CDR1 ENHRY, CDR2 SYGVKD. The CDR3 reads CAITGDTEAFF. CDR3 in DNA: TGTGCCATTACAGGGGACACTGAAGCTTTCTTT.

V usage is TRBV11-3 and J usage is TRBJ2-7; TRBD1 is a possible D gene (5 bases). V shed 5 bases and J shed 0 bases, with 11 bases lying between them. CDR1 and CDR2 (germline): SGHNT, YENEEA. This CDR3 is built from 14 residues. The CDR3 here is CASSRTRSSYEQYF. CDR3 in DNA: TGTGCCAGCAGCCGGACAAGGAGCTCCTACGAGCAGTACTTC.